Each of the 31 T cell receptor beta chains below was sequenced from the same sample in a study of OX40 agonist ivuxolimab in advanced cancers. Here immunoSEQ multiplex PCR was the method, and the copy in TCRdb shows in-frame clones only, minus some. The top ten hold under 30% of the sample, which has about 47,000 clones, about 85% seen once. The sample in question was CD4+ or CD8+ T cells sorted from blood, obtained in a trial of the OX40 agonist ivuxolimab. The receptors derive from an adult with an advanced solid tumor such as melanoma, head and neck, liver or kidney cancer.

CDR3 residues: CASSVDKDRGDTGYTF. The CDR3 nucleotides read TGTGCCAGCAGCGTGGATAAGGACAGGGGAGATACTGGCTACACCTTC. The gene calls are TRBV9 and TRBJ1-2; 9 bases line up with TRBD1. The CDR3 is 16 residues long. The ends lost 2 bases at V and 7 bases at J; junction bases unmatched: 12. CDR1 SGDLS and CDR2 YYNGEE come from the germline V gene. The full variable domain, in which reference TRBV9 and TRBJ1-2 provide the parts outside the CDR3, is DSGVTQTPKHLITATGQRVTLRCSPRSGDLSVYWYQQSLDQGLQFLIQYYNGEERAKGNILERFSAQQFPDLHSELNLSSLELGDSALYFCASSVDKDRGDTGYTFGSGTRLTVV.

The chain uses TRBV11-2 and TRBJ2-7; no clear D gene. Germline CDR1 is SGHAT and CDR2 is FQNNGV. V was trimmed by 2 bases and J by 5 bases, leaving 10 bases between them. CDR3 length: 13 amino acids. The CDR3 nucleotides are TGTGCCAGCAGCTTAATCTCTAGGGACGAGCAGTACTTC. This translates into CASSLISRDEQYF.

The chain carries TRBV4-3 and TRBJ1-1; D unclear. There are 15 residues in the CDR3. From germline, CDR1 is LGHNA and CDR2 YSLEER. With 1 base removed from V and 0 bases from J, the gap between germline ends came to 9 bases. The CDR3 region has the DNA TGCGCCAGCAGCCAAGGTGGCAGAGTGAACACTGAAGCTTTCTTT. Its translation: CASSQGGRVNTEAFF.

This clone was picked up a small number of times. The chain joins TRBV7-3 to TRBJ1-5; D gene ambiguous. Trimming cost V 0 bases and J 15 bases, with 6 bases left between them. The length of the CDR3 is 10 residues. The germline CDR1 and CDR2 sequences are SGHTA and FQGTGA. The CDR3, as DNA: TGTGCCAGCAGCTTAACGGTCCGGCATTTT. This encodes CASSLTVRHF.

This clone was observed a few times. A read error may account for a junction end that differs from germline. The J gene is TRBJ2-1, the V gene TRBV6-5; D unclear. CDR1 MNHEY and CDR2 SVGAGI come from the germline V gene. This CDR3 contains 12 residues. CDR3 region: CASSHSYNEQFF. The CDR3 DNA is TGTGCCAGCAGTCACTCCTACAATGAGCAGTTCTTC.

The chain joins TRBV7-9 to TRBJ2-7, with TRBD2 identical over 7 bases. The trim removed 5 bases at V and 5 bases at J, leaving 3 bases unmatched. Per germline, CDR1 SEHNR and CDR2 FQNEAQ (reference sequence). The CDR3 runs 12 residues. The CDR3 loop is CASSITSDEQYF. The CDR3 bases are TGTGCCAGCAGCATCACTAGCGACGAGCAGTACTTC.

CDR3 in DNA: TGTGCCAGCAGTGATTATACTGCGAACACCGGGGAGCTGTTTTTT. Translation: CASSDYTANTGELFF. The genes are TRBV2 and TRBJ2-2, with D unresolved. The CDR3 has 15 residues. V lost 3 bases and J 0 bases, leaving 8 bases between the germline ends. The germline CDR1 and CDR2 sequences are SNHLY and FYNNEI.

V gene TRBV4-1 combines with J gene TRBJ2-1; 10 bases match TRBD1. CDR1 and CDR2 from the germline V gene are MGHRA and YSYEKL. The CDR3 is 16 amino acids. The trim removed 2 bases at V and 5 bases at J, leaving 6 bases unmatched. CDR3 residues: CASSQRGQGIDNEQFF. The DNA for the CDR3 is TGCGCCAGCAGCCAACGGGGACAGGGGATTGACAATGAGCAGTTCTTC.

This chain uses TRBV7-6 with TRBJ2-2; D ambiguous. The CDR3 runs 11 residues. CDR1 and CDR2 (germline): SGHVS, FNYEAQ. With 5 bases removed from V and 2 bases from J, the gap between germline ends came to 0 bases. The CDR3 spells CASSNTGELFF. CDR3 coding DNA: TGTGCCAGCAGCAACACCGGGGAGCTGTTTTTT.

The chain joins TRBV15 to TRBJ2-1; D perhaps matches TRBD1 (6 bases). Germline V gene data show CDR1 as LNHNV and CDR2 as YYDKDF (reference sequence). The CDR3 runs to 15 residues. V lost 7 bases, J lost 7 bases, and 20 bases lay in between. The CDR3 region has the DNA TGTGCCACCAAGCTTGATCTGGGGGCGAGTAATGAGCAGTTCTTC. Translated, it gives CATKLDLGASNEQFF.

V usage is TRBV28 and J usage is TRBJ2-7, with 13 bases lining up with TRBD2. CDR3 length: 15 amino acids. V shed 2 bases, J shed 3 bases, and the junction held 1 base outside the gene matches. The germline V gene has CDR1 MDHEN and CDR2 SYDVKM. The CDR3 here is CASSLGTSGVYEQYF. The CDR3 nucleotides are TGTGCCAGCAGTTTAGGGACTAGCGGGGTCTACGAGCAGTACTTC. Full variable domain (remainder filled in from reference TRBV28 and TRBJ2-7): DVKVTQSSRYLVKRTGEKVFLECVQDMDHENMFWYRQDPGLGLRLIYFSYDVKMKEKGDIPEGYSVSREKKERFSLILESASTNQTSMYLCASSLGTSGVYEQYFGPGTRLTVT.

The V gene is TRBV6-5, the J gene TRBJ1-5; no clear D. Trimming stripped 8 bases from V and 0 bases from J, with 11 bases between. Germline loops: CDR1 MNHEY, CDR2 SVGAGI. The CDR3 spans 14 residues. DNA of the CDR3: TGTGCCAGCTCTGGAGTTCGTAGCAATCAGCCCCAGCATTTT. It encodes CASSGVRSNQPQHF.

In its sample, this clone was seen a few times. This chain uses TRBV10-3 with TRBJ2-7; perhaps TRBD2 as D (6 bases). This CDR3 contains 13 residues. V gave up 10 bases and J gave up 3 bases, with 16 bases separating them. Germline CDR1 is ENHRY and CDR2 is SYGVKD. DNA of the CDR3: TGTGCCACCCAGGACGGGACTCTCTACGAGCAGTACTTC. Protein: CATQDGTLYEQYF.

This chain connects TRBV12-5 to TRBJ1-1; D not resolved. In germline, CDR1 is LGHNT, CDR2 FRNRAP. Trimming took off 6 bases at V and 4 bases at J, with 12 bases between the two ends. CDR3 length: 13 amino acids. CDR3 DNA: TGTGCTAGTGGGCTTCTCGACGGCACTGAAGCTTTCTTT. Translation gives CASGLLDGTEAFF.

In its sample, this clone was seen a few times. The rearrangement links TRBV4-3 to TRBJ1-2, with a possible D match to TRBD1 (5 bases). V was trimmed by 1 base and J by 2 bases, leaving 11 bases between them. From germline, CDR1 is LGHNA and CDR2 YSLEER. There are 15 residues in the CDR3. CDR3 bases: TGCGCCAGCAGCCAAGGGGGAAGACAGAACTATGGCTACACCTTC. Residues: CASSQGGRQNYGYTF.

This clone has a single count. V usage is TRBV6-1 and J usage is TRBJ2-1, with TRBD1 matching over 10 bases. This CDR3 is built from 14 residues. J lost 6 bases, V lost 8 bases, and 7 bases had no gene match. The germline CDR1 and CDR2 sequences are MNHNS and SASEGT. CDR3 DNA sequence: TGTGCCAGCGGGGCGGGGACAGGGGTCAATGAGCAGTTCTTC. Translating gives CASGAGTGVNEQFF.

Concerning this clone: The sample holds other DNA sequences that translate to the same CDR3. This rearrangement joins TRBV7-2 to TRBJ2-7; D might be TRBD2 (5 bases). Germline CDR1 reads SGHTA; CDR2 reads FQGNSA. The CDR3 totals 15 residues. The V end lost 1 base, the J end lost 0 bases, and 10 bases lay between the germline ends. CDR3 DNA: TGTGCCAGCAGCTTAGGACTGGGGAGCTCCTACGAGCAGTACTTC. Its translation: CASSLGLGSSYEQYF.

The chain is built from TRBV27 and TRBJ2-1; no clear D gene. Trimming removed 2 bases at V and 7 bases at J, with 9 bases between. The CDR3 contains 13 residues. CDR1 and CDR2 from the germline V gene are MNHEY and SMNVEV (reference sequence). The CDR3: CASSLPPRNEQFF. CDR3 DNA sequence: TGTGCCAGCAGTTTACCTCCGCGTAATGAGCAGTTCTTC.

The chain joins TRBV19 to TRBJ2-5; D is undetermined. The J call may be in error: the DNA end matches TRBJ2-7 better. This CDR3 is built from 15 residues. In germline, CDR1 is LNHDA, CDR2 SQIVND (reference sequence). CDR3 in DNA: TGTGCCAGTACTCTCACGGGTGCCTCCCTCCACGAGCAGTACTTC. Protein: CASTLTGASLHEQYF.

This clone was counted a single time. V is TRBV4-1 and J is TRBJ2-7; no clear D gene. Germline V gene sequence: CDR1 MGHRA, CDR2 YSYEKL. V was clipped by 0 bases and J by 4 bases, with 4 bases between them. This CDR3 comprises 12 residues. Here the CDR3 DNA reads TGCGCCAGCAGCCAAGATTGGTACGAGCAGTACTTC. This translates into CASSQDWYEQYF.

This sequence joins TRBV27 and TRBJ2-7; maybe TRBD2 (5 bases). The V end lost 5 bases, the J end lost 0 bases, and 8 bases lay between the germline ends. CDR3 size: 13 residues. Germline loops: CDR1 MNHEY, CDR2 SMNVEV (reference sequence). The chain's CDR3 is CASSPLDSYEQYF. The CDR3 DNA sequence: TGTGCCAGCAGTCCACTAGACTCCTACGAGCAGTACTTC.

The chain is built from TRBV5-1 and TRBJ1-2, with TRBD1 matching over 7 bases. CDR1 SGHRS and CDR2 YFSETQ come from the germline V gene. With V trimmed by 4 bases and J by 7 bases, 7 bases remained unmatched. The CDR3 totals 13 residues. DNA for the CDR3: TGCGCCAGCAGCCCACTCGACAGGGCTGGCTACACCTTC. Translating gives CASSPLDRAGYTF.

V and J are TRBV4-3 and TRBJ2-3; 8 bases agree with TRBD1. This CDR3 is built from 15 residues. Germline V CDR1 and CDR2: LGHNA, YSLEER. V was clipped by 2 bases and J by 3 bases; unmatched bases: 4. This chain's CDR3 is CASSQSTGATDTQYF. In DNA form, the CDR3 reads TGCGCCAGCAGCCAATCGACAGGGGCTACAGATACGCAGTATTTT.

The chain carries TRBV5-1 and TRBJ2-2; D is perhaps TRBD1 (6 bases). Germline V gives CDR1 SGHRS, CDR2 YFSETQ. CDR3 length: 15 residues. The V end was cut by 3 bases, the J end by 6 bases, with 15 bases between. CDR3 nucleotides: TGCGCCAGCAGCTGGGTAACAGGGTTGTCCGGGGAGCTGTTTTTT. It translates to CASSWVTGLSGELFF.

The chain recombines TRBV9 with TRBJ1-1; possible D gene TRBD1, 5 bases. This CDR3 spans 14 amino acids. The V end was cut by 3 bases, the J end by 3 bases, with 12 bases between. Germline CDR1 and CDR2: SGDLS and YYNGEE. CDR3 region: CASSAPGAHTEAFF. CDR3 nucleotide sequence: TGTGCCAGCAGCGCCCCCGGGGCCCACACTGAAGCTTTCTTT.

J is TRBJ2-7 and V is TRBV28, with 8 bases fitting TRBD1. Germline trimming cut 8 bases from V and 0 bases from J; bases unmatched to any gene: 6. Germline V gives CDR1 MDHEN, CDR2 SYDVKM. The CDR3 consists of 14 residues. In nucleotides, the CDR3 is TGTGCCAGCCGGGGGCAGGGGGCCTCCTACGAGCAGTACTTC. Its translation: CASRGQGASYEQYF.

The V and J genes are TRBV28 and TRBJ1-6; D remains unclear. V was shortened by 5 bases and J by 8 bases, with 16 bases between the two germline ends. Germline lookup yields CDR1 MDHEN and CDR2 SYDVKM. The CDR3 consists of 15 residues. DNA for the CDR3: TGTGCCAGCAGTCCCCTCCATGGGGTTGATTCACCCCTCCACTTT. This codes for CASSPLHGVDSPLHF.

The chain employs TRBV7-8 and TRBJ2-7; D perhaps matches TRBD2 (6 bases). The CDR3 loop spans 15 amino acids. The germline V gene has CDR1 SGHVS and CDR2 FQNEAQ. The V and J ends lost 5 bases and 2 bases respectively, with 16 bases between them. The CDR3 loop reads CASSLLGTGAYEQYF. CDR3 in DNA: TGTGCCAGCAGCCTATTGGGGACTGGAGCCTACGAGCAGTACTTC.

The CDR3 sequence: CASSLNGYEQYF. CDR3 coding DNA: TGTGCCAGCAGTTTAAACGGCTACGAGCAGTACTTC. V is TRBV27 and J is TRBJ2-7; D not resolved. Germline values: CDR1 MNHEY, CDR2 SMNVEV (reference sequence). There are 12 residues in the CDR3. V lost 2 bases and J 3 bases, leaving 5 bases between the germline ends.

The chain links TRBV18 to TRBJ2-7; D may be TRBD2 (6 bases). The germline V gene encodes CDR1 KGHSH and CDR2 LQKENI. This CDR3 spans 13 amino acids. The V end was cut by 4 bases, the J end by 3 bases, with 10 bases between. The CDR3 DNA reads TGTGCCAGCTCACGCGGAGGGGACTACGAGCAGTACTTC. It codes for CASSRGGDYEQYF. Based on the CDR3 plus reference TRBV18 and TRBJ2-7, the full variable domain is NAGVMQNPRHLVRRRGQEARLRCSPMKGHSHVYWYRQLPEEGLKFMVYLQKENIIDESGMPKERFSAEFPKEGPSILRIQQVVRGDSAAYFCASSRGGDYEQYFGPGTRLTVT.

This clone was counted a few times. The chain links TRBV6-4 to TRBJ1-2, with 11 bases identical to TRBD1. The germline gives CDR1 MRHNA, CDR2 SNTAGT. The junction had 2 bases not matched to a gene; V was cut back by 0 bases and J by 5 bases. The CDR3 runs to 15 residues. In DNA form, the CDR3 reads TGTGCCAGCAGTGACTCAGGGACAGGGGGATATGGCTACACCTTC. Protein sequence: CASSDSGTGGYGYTF.